Listed below are T cell receptor beta chains from one sample, sequenced in a study of blood T cells in healthy people across ages. TCRdb itself ran the 5' RACE reads through MiXCR, one entry per CDR3 protein. The table records roughly 1.5 million distinct CDR3 sequences, roughly 43% of them present only once. Sequencing used blood. These receptors all stem from a woman in her late teens or twenties in good health. The CDR3 runs from the conserved cysteine through the conserved F or W.

v_call	cdr3_aa
TRBV5-1	CANSLGGTGSYNEQYF
TRBV13	CASSLAPLVTGELFF
TRBV2	CASSLPGQGMVNEQFF
TRBV12-3/TRBV12-4	CASSLVLMNTEAFF
TRBV27	CATLDRITDTQYF
TRBV9	CASSVDPRDPYEQYF
TRBV5-6	CASTPGLASAEQYF
TRBV29-1	CSVDHRVVGNEQFF
TRBV20-1	CSARDPWTAREAFF
TRBV3-1	CASKSSGETQYF
TRBV5-1	CASSPSAVVPVNEKLFF
TRBV7-2	CASSLLEAGEQFF
TRBV4-2	CASSQNRENTEAFF
TRBV20-1	CSALYPPLSLHF
TRBV6-5	CASNHKGRQGYTF
TRBV7-9	CASSPPRQGNTEAFF
TRBV20-1	CSASYTGEANYGYTF
TRBV20-1	CSARGQDGYTF
TRBV12-3/TRBV12-4	CASSSRFRRGLENDEKLFF
TRBV12-3/TRBV12-4	CASSQLAGGNEQFF
TRBV9	CASSALLSAPGGYTF
TRBV4-3	CASSQDPRGDSGNTIYF
TRBV7-2	CASSSGKARAGELFF
TRBV24-1	CATSDLRTDTQYF
TRBV9	CASSPSGGALDTQYF
TRBV6-2/TRBV6-3	CASSYSAGGYTGELFF
TRBV20-1	CSAESVRGQETQYF
TRBV10-3	CAISGKGKTGKNIQYF
TRBV7-9	CASSAPSGSLSYNEQYF
TRBV7-9	CASRWDRTNGYTF
TRBV4-3	CASSRQGAINEQFF
TRBV20-1	CSAPPRGTDTQYF
TRBV4-3	CASSQGPLNRASPLHF
TRBV14	CASSQDPGVGGHGYTF
TRBV27	CASSLLAREGLSEQYF
TRBV28	CASSGFGSTRSYEQYF
TRBV28	CASSFNRAARNTDTQYF
TRBV4-3	CASSQPGHQYGYTF
TRBV6-1	CASSETYRAFNYGYTF
TRBV29-1	CSVEGGQRGIYDEQFF
TRBV6-2/TRBV6-3	CASNPYGYTF
TRBV12-3/TRBV12-4	CASSLSAKTNTEAFF
TRBV6-5	CASRGSGGLGNIQYF
TRBV20-1	CSARDGEAFF
TRBV12-3/TRBV12-4	CASRPTSGDYEQYF
TRBV10-3	CAIRPQGAGTDTRYF
TRBV5-1	CASSYYRATNEKLFF
TRBV4-3	CASSPGTSGPYEQYF
TRBV5-4	CASSMGTGSSYEQYF
TRBV20-1	CSADATGYYGYTF
TRBV6-5	CASSSQAGAVDTQYF
TRBV12-3/TRBV12-4	CASSRGLAGDEQFF
TRBV7-9	CASSLDYRVHENEQFF